This T cell receptor beta chain was recorded in a study of blood T cell repertoires in COVID-19. Study background: From T cells, B-cell-depleted T cells, or PBMCs came the material, which was cDNA or gDNA.

V gave up 4 bases and J gave up 5 bases; unmatched junction bases: 7. CDR3 size: 15 residues. CDR1 and CDR2 from the germline V gene are SGHDT and YYEEEE. Original processing notes: By means of reference gene primer amplification, nucleated cell counts were estimated. Sequencing used immunoSEQ multiplex PCR; TCRdb keeps in-frame clones, though not all of them. Clone size and the V and J calls come from that table; the DNA yielded D and trimming. The table shows 250,000 to 300,000 clones, with roughly 85% occurring only once. The sequenced sample consisted of peripheral blood. The receptor was isolated from a man aged 55 to 70 who had recovered from COVID-19. The chain has TRBV5-6 and TRBJ1-5; 9 nucleotides agree with TRBD1. DNA of the CDR3: TGTGCCAGCAGCCAAACGACAGGGGGTTATCAGCCCCAGCATTTT. Residues: CASSQTTGGYQPQHF.